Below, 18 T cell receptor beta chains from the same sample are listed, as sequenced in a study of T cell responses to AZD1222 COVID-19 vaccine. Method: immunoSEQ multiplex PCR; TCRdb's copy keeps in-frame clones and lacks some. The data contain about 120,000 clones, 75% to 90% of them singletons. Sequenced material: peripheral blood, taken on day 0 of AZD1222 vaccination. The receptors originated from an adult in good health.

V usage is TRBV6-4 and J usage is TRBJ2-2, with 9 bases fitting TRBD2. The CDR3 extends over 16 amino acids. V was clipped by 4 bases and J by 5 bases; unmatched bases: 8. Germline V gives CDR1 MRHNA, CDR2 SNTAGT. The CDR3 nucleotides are TGTGCCAGCAGTGCGTTAGCGGGAGTCGGGACCGGGGAGCTGTTTTTT. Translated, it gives CASSALAGVGTGELFF.

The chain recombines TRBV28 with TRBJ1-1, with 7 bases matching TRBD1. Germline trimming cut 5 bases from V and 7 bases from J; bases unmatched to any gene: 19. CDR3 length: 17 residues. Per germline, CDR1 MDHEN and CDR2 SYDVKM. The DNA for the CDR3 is TGTGCCAGCAGTGGAACCTCTACCGCCGGGACAGCCTATGAAGCTTTCTTT. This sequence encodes CASSGTSTAGTAYEAFF.

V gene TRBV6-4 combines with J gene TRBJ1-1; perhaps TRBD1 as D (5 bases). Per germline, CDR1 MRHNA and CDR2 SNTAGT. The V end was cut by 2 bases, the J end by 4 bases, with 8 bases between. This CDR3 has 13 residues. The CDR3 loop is CASSDGGGTEAFF. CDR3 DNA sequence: TGTGCCAGCAGTGACGGGGGGGGCACTGAAGCTTTCTTT.

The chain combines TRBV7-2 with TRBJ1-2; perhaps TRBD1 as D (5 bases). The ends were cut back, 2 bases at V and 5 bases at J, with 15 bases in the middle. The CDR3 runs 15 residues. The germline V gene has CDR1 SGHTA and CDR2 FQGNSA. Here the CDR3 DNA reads TGTGCCAGCAGCTTAAGGCAGGGTAGTACTTATGGCTACACCTTC. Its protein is CASSLRQGSTYGYTF.

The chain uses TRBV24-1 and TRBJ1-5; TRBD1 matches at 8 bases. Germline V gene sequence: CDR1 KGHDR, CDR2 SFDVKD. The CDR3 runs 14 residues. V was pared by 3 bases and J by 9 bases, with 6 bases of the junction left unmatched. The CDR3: CATSDHGQGRPQHF. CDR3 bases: TGTGCCACCAGTGATCATGGACAGGGTAGGCCCCAGCATTTT.

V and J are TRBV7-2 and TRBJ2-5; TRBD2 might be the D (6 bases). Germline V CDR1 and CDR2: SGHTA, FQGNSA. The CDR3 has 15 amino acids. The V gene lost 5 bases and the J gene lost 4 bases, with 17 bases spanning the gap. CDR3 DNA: TGTGCCAGCAGCACCACTGCCGGGAGCGGAGAGACCCAGTACTTC. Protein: CASSTTAGSGETQYF.

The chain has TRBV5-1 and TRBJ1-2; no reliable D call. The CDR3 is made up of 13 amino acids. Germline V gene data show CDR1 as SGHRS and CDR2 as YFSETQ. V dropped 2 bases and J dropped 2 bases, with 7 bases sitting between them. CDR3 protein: CASSLTDNYGYTF. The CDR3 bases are TGCGCCAGCAGCTTAACAGACAACTATGGCTACACCTTC.

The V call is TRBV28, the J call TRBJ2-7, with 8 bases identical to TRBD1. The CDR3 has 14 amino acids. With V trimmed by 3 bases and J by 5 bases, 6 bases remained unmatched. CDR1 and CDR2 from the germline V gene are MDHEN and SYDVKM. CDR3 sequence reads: CASSFLQGVDEQYF. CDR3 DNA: TGTGCCAGCAGTTTCTTACAGGGGGTTGACGAGCAGTACTTC.

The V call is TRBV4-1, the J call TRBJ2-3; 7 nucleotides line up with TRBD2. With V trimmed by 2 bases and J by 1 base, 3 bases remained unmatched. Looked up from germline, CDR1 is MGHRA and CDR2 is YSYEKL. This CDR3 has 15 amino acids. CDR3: CASSQREVGTDTQYF. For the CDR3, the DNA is TGCGCCAGCAGCCAACGGGAGGTGGGCACAGATACGCAGTATTTT.

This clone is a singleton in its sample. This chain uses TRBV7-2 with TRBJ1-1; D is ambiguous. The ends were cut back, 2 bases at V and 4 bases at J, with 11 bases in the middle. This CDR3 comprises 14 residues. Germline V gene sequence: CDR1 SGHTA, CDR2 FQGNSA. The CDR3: CASSLRVGLTEAFF. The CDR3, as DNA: TGTGCCAGCAGCTTAAGGGTCGGACTCACTGAAGCTTTCTTT.

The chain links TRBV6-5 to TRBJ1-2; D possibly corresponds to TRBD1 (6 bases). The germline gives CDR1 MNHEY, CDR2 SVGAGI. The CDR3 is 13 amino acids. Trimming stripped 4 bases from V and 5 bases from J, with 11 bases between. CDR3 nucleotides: TGTGCCAGCAGTTCAGTAGGGGGTTATGGCTACACCTTC. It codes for CASSSVGGYGYTF.

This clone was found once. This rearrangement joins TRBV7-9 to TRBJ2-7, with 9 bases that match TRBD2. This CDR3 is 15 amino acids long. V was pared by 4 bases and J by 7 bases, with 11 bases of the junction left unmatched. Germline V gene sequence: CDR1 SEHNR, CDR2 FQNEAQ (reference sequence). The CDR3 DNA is TGTGCCAGCAGCTCGAGGACTAGCGCCGTGGGGGAGCAGTACTTC. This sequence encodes CASSSRTSAVGEQYF. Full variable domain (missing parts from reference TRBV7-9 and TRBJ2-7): DTGVSQNPRHKITKRGQNVTFRCDPISEHNRLYWYRQTLGQGPEFLTYFQNEAQLEKSRLLSDRFSAERPKGSFSTLEIQRTEQGDSAMYLCASSSRTSAVGEQYFGPGTRLTVT.

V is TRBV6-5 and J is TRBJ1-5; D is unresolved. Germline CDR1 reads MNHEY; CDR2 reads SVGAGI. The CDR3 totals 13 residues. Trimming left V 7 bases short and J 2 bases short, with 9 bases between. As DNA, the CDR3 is TGTGCCAGCATGGCCCACGGCAATCAGCCCCAGCATTTT. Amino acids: CASMAHGNQPQHF.

In DNA form, the CDR3 reads TGTGCCAGCAGCCAGGTTTCCAGACAGGGTGAGCAGTACTTC. This codes for CASSQVSRQGEQYF. V and J are TRBV3-1 (or the pseudogene TRBV3-2) and TRBJ2-7; 7 bases are a match to TRBD1. This CDR3 comprises 14 residues. V lost 3 bases to trimming and J lost 7 bases; unmatched junction nucleotides: 9. CDR1 LGHDT and CDR2 YNNKEL come from the germline V gene (reference sequence).

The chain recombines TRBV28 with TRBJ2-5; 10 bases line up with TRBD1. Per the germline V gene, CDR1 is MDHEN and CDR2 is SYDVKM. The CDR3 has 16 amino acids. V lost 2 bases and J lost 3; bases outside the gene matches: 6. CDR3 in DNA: TGTGCCAGCAGTTTAAGCCCGGGACAGGGGAAAGAGACCCAGTACTTC. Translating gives CASSLSPGQGKETQYF. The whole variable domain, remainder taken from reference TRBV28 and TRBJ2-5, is DVKVTQSSRYLVKRTGEKVFLECVQDMDHENMFWYRQDPGLGLRLIYFSYDVKMKEKGDIPEGYSVSREKKERFSLILESASTNQTSMYLCASSLSPGQGKETQYFGPGTRLLVL.

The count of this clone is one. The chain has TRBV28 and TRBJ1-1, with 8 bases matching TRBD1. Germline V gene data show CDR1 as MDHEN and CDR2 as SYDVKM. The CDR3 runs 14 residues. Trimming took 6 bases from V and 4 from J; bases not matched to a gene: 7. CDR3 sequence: CASRFQGAVTEAFF. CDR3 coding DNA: TGTGCCAGCAGATTTCAGGGGGCTGTCACTGAAGCTTTCTTT.

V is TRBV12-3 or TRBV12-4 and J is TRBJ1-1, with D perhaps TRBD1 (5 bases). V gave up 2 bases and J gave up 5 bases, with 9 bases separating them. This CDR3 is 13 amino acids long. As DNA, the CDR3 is TGTGCCAGCAGTTTATCAGGGTGGACTGAAGCTTTCTTT. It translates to CASSLSGWTEAFF.

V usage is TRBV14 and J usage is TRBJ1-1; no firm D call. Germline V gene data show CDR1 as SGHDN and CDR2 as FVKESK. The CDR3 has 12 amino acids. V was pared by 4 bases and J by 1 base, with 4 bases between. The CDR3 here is CASSRPNTEAFF. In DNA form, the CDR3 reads TGTGCCAGCAGCCGACCGAACACTGAAGCTTTCTTT.